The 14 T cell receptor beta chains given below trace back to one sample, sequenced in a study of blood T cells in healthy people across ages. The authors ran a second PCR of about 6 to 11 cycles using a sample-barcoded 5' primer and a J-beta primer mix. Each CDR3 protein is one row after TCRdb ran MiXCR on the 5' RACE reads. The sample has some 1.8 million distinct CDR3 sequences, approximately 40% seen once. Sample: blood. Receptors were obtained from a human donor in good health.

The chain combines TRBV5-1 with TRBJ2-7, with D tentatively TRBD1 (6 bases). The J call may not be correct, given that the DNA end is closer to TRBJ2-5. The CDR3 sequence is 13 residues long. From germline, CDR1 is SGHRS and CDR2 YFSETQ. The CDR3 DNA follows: TGCGCCAGCACCCGGACAGTAGGAGAGACCCAGTACTTC. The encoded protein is CASTRTVGETQYF.

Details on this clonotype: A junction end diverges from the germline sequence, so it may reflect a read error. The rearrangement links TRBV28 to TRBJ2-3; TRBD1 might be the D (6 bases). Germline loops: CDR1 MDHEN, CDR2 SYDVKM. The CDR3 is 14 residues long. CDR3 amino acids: CASSLQGSTNTQYF. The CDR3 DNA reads TGTGCCAGCAGTTTACAGGGGTCCACAAATACGCAGTATTTT.

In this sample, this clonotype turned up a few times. Here the CDR3 reads CAISAGTADTQYF. The CDR3 DNA reads as TGTGCCATCAGTGCAGGAACCGCAGATACGCAGTATTTT. The genes are TRBV10-3 and TRBJ2-3; D uncertain. The germline CDR1 and CDR2 sequences are ENHRY and SYGVKD. The V and J ends lost 4 bases and 4 bases respectively, with 9 bases between them. This CDR3 contains 13 residues.

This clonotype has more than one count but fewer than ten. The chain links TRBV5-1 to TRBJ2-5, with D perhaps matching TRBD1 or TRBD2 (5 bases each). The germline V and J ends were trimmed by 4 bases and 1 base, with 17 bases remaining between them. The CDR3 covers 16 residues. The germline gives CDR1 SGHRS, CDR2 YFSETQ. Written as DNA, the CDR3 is TGCGCCAGCAGCGTAGGGACCGACCCACCCCAAGAGACCCAGTACTTC. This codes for CASSVGTDPPQETQYF.

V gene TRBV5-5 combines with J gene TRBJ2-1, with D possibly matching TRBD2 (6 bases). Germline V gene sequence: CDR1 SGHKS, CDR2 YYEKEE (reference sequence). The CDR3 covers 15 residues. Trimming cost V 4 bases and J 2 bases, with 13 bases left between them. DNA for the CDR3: TGTGCCAGCAGCCCAGGACTATCGACCTACAATGAGCAGTTCTTC. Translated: CASSPGLSTYNEQFF.

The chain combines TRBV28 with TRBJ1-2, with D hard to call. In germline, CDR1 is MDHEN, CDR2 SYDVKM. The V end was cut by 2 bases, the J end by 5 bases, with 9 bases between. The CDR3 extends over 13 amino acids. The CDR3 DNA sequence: TGTGCCAGCAGTTTAGACATTCCTTATGGCTACACCTTC. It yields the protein CASSLDIPYGYTF.

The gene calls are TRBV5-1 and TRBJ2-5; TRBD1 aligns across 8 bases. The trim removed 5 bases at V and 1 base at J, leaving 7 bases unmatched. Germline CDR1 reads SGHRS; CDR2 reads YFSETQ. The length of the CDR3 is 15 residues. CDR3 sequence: CASRETGVTQETQYF. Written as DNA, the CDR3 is TGCGCCAGCAGAGAGACAGGGGTGACCCAAGAGACCCAGTACTTC.

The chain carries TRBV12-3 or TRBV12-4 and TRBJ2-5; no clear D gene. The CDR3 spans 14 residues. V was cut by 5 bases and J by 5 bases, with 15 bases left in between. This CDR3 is CASSPPGRPETQYF. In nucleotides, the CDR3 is TGTGCCAGCAGTCCCCCGGGCAGGCCGGAGACCCAGTACTTC.

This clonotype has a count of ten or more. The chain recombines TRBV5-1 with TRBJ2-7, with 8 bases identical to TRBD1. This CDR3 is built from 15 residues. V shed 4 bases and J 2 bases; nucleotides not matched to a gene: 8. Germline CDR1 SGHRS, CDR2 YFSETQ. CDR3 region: CASSQRTGQTYEQYF. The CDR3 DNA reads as TGCGCCAGCAGCCAAAGGACAGGGCAAACCTACGAGCAGTACTTC.

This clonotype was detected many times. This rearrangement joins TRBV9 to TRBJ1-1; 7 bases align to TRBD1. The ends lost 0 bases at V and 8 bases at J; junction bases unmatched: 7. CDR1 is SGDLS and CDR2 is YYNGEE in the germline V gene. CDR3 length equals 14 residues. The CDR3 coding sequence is TGTGCCAGCAGCGTAGAGGGGACAGTCTCCGAAGCTTTCTTT. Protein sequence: CASSVEGTVSEAFF.

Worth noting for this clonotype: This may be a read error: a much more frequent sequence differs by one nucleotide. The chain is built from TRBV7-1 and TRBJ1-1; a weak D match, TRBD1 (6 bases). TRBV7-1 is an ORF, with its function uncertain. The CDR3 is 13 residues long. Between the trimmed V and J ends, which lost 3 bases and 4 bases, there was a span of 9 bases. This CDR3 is CASSSDSGTEAFF. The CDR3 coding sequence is TGTGCCAGCAGCTCGGACAGCGGCACTGAAGCTTTCTTT.

This CDR3 reads CASSLGQRRNSPLHF. CDR3 DNA: TGCGCCAGCAGCTTGGGACAGAGAAGGAATTCACCCCTCCACTTT. The chain combines TRBV5-1 with TRBJ1-6, with D maybe TRBD1 (5 bases). Germline assignment: CDR1 SGHRS and CDR2 YFSETQ. This CDR3 has 15 amino acids. V lost 0 bases, J lost 7 bases, and 11 bases lay in between.

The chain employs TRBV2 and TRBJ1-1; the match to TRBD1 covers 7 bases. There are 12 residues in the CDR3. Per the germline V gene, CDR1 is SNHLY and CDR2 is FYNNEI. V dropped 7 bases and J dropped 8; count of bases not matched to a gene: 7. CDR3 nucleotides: TGTGCCAGCAAGGGGGAGGGACAGGAAGCTTTCTTT. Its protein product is CASKGEGQEAFF.

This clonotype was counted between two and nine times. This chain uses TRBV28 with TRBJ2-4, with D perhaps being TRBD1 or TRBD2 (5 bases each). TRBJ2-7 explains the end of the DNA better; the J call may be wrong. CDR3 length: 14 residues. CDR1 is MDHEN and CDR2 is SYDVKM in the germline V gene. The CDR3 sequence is CASRPPGRGDEQYF. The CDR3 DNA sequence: TGTGCCAGCAGACCCCCTGGGAGAGGGGACGAGCAGTACTTC.